A single sample is the source of the 15 T cell receptor beta chains below, sequenced in a study of OX40 agonist ivuxolimab in advanced cancers. TCRdb's copy holds only in-frame clones and misses some; the assay was immunoSEQ multiplex PCR. The sample consists of 40,000 or so clones, roughly four fifths of them appearing once. The sequencing here drew on CD4+ or CD8+ T cells sorted from blood, taken in a trial of the OX40 agonist ivuxolimab. These receptors came from an adult with an advanced solid tumor such as melanoma, head and neck, liver or kidney cancer.

The V gene is TRBV11-2, the J gene TRBJ1-5; 7 bases fit TRBD1. V was clipped by 1 base and J by 6 bases; unmatched bases: 6. Germline CDR1 is SGHAT and CDR2 is FQNNGV. This CDR3 region has 15 residues. CDR3 sequence reads: CASSLGPGGGQPQHF. The DNA for the CDR3 is TGTGCCAGCAGCTTAGGGCCAGGGGGGGGTCAGCCCCAGCATTTT.

This chain connects TRBV14 to TRBJ2-1; 8 nucleotides align to TRBD2. Germline trimming cut 4 bases from V and 8 bases from J; bases unmatched to any gene: 7. Germline CDR1 and CDR2: SGHDN and FVKESK. The CDR3 covers 14 residues. Here the CDR3 reads CASSRTGLDHEQFF. In DNA form, the CDR3 reads TGTGCCAGCAGCCGCACGGGACTAGATCATGAGCAGTTCTTC.

V is TRBV11-2 and J is TRBJ1-4, with 9 bases aligning to TRBD1. In germline, CDR1 is SGHAT, CDR2 FQNNGV. With 2 bases clipped from V and 5 bases from J, the junction kept 6 bases outside the gene matches. The CDR3 is 16 amino acids. CDR3 amino acids: CASSLPTGGKNEKLFF. The DNA of the CDR3 is TGTGCCAGCAGCTTACCTACAGGGGGCAAAAATGAAAAACTGTTTTTT.

The rearrangement joins TRBV20-1 to TRBJ2-5; D gene uncertain. The germline CDR1 and CDR2 sequences are DFQATT and SNEGSKA (reference sequence). The ends were cut back, 1 base at V and 1 base at J, with 1 base in the middle. CDR3 length: 11 residues. The CDR3 loop is CSARAQETQYF. As DNA, the CDR3 is TGCAGTGCTAGAGCCCAAGAGACCCAGTACTTC.

The chain joins TRBV5-4 to TRBJ2-4, with TRBD1 matching 12 bases. Germline V gene data show CDR1 as SGHNT and CDR2 as YYREEE (reference sequence). This CDR3 contains 17 residues. With 3 bases clipped from V and 9 bases from J, the junction kept 13 bases outside the gene matches. The CDR3 nucleotides are TGTGCCAGCAGCTCCGGGACAGGGGGCGCGACATTAGGCATTCAGTACTTC. Amino acid sequence: CASSSGTGGATLGIQYF.

This sequence joins TRBV5-4 and TRBJ1-1; the D is unclear. The CDR3 has 14 residues. V was clipped by 4 bases and J by 4 bases, with 14 bases between them. Germline assignment: CDR1 SGHNT and CDR2 YYREEE (reference sequence). The CDR3 DNA sequence: TGTGCCAGCAGCCCGATTGGGTTAACCACTGAAGCTTTCTTT. Its protein is CASSPIGLTTEAFF.

The gene calls are TRBV5-1 and TRBJ2-3; 11 bases line up with TRBD1. Germline trimming cut 1 base from V and 1 base from J; bases unmatched to any gene: 2. Germline values: CDR1 SGHRS, CDR2 YFSETQ. The CDR3 spans 16 residues. CDR3 sequence reads: CASSLRTGGRTDTQYF. CDR3 DNA: TGCGCCAGCAGCTTGAGGACAGGGGGCCGCACAGATACGCAGTATTTT.

The chain employs TRBV11-3 and TRBJ2-1; 8 nucleotides match TRBD2. V lost 2 bases to trimming and J lost 7 bases; unmatched junction nucleotides: 13. Germline CDR1 reads SGHNT; CDR2 reads YENEEA. This CDR3 has 17 amino acids. CDR3: CASSLLGLAGPENEQFF. The CDR3 bases are TGTGCCAGCAGCTTATTGGGGCTAGCGGGTCCTGAGAATGAGCAGTTCTTC. Complete variable domain (other parts from reference TRBV11-3 and TRBJ2-1): EAGVVQSPRYKIIEKKQPVAFWCNPISGHNTLYWYLQNLGQGPELLIRYENEEAVDDSQLPKDRFSAERLKGVDSTLKIQPAELGDSAVYLCASSLLGLAGPENEQFFGPGTRLTVL.

CDR3 region: CASSSPNRAHTDTQYF. The CDR3 DNA is TGTGCCAGCAGTTCGCCTAATCGGGCCCACACAGATACGCAGTATTTT. This chain connects TRBV6-5 to TRBJ2-3; D unresolved. Trimming removed 4 bases at V and 2 bases at J, with 16 bases between. Germline values: CDR1 MNHEY, CDR2 SVGAGI. The CDR3 contains 16 residues.

This clone was detected only once. The chain couples TRBV10-2 to TRBJ2-1; 9 bases fit TRBD2. Unmatched junction bases numbered 9, after V lost 6 bases and J lost 6 bases. The CDR3 is made up of 15 amino acids. Germline-derived CDR1 and CDR2 are WSHSY and SAAADI. CDR3 DNA sequence: TGCGCCAGCAGGTTGCCGGGACTAGCTATCAATGAGCAGTTCTTC. Its translation: CASRLPGLAINEQFF.

This chain connects TRBV28 to TRBJ1-6, with TRBD1 as a possible D gene (5 bases). CDR3 length: 16 residues. Germline loops: CDR1 MDHEN, CDR2 SYDVKM. Trimming left V 7 bases short and J 8 bases short, with 21 bases between. CDR3 in DNA: TGTGCCAGCACCAGAGGGGCGGCGGCGGGGGATTCACCCCTCCACTTT. Its protein is CASTRGAAAGDSPLHF.

The chain has TRBV2 and TRBJ1-1; D is ambiguous. V lost 8 bases to trimming and J lost 7 bases, with 26 bases between them. The CDR3 runs 16 residues. The germline CDR1 and CDR2 sequences are SNHLY and FYNNEI. The CDR3 loop is CASREFKSWGASEAFF. DNA of the CDR3: TGTGCCAGCCGCGAGTTTAAATCCTGGGGTGCAAGTGAAGCTTTCTTT.

This sequence joins TRBV30 and TRBJ1-5; 9 nucleotides line up with TRBD1. Trimming removed 4 bases from V and 6 bases from J; junction bases left unmatched: 7. Germline loops: CDR1 GTSNPN, CDR2 SVGIG (reference sequence). The CDR3 loop spans 14 amino acids. The CDR3 is CAWTRQGGGQPQHF. The CDR3 DNA reads TGTGCCTGGACCAGACAGGGGGGGGGTCAGCCCCAGCATTTT. Full variable domain (remainder filled in from reference TRBV30 and TRBJ1-5): SQTIHQWPATLVQPVGSPLSLECTVEGTSNPNLYWYRQAAGRGLQLLFYSVGIGQISSEVPQNLSASRPQDRQFILSSKKLLLSDSGFYLCAWTRQGGGQPQHFGDGTRLSIL.

On this clone: One end of the junction varies from germline; a read error may be responsible. The V call is TRBV20-1, the J call TRBJ2-3; D gene ambiguous. The germline V gene encodes CDR1 DFQATT and CDR2 SNEGSKA (reference sequence). The CDR3 is 11 amino acids. The CDR3 loop reads CSGRPTDTQYF. In DNA form, the CDR3 reads TGCAGTGGTAGACCCACAGATACGCAGTATTTT.

The rearrangement joins TRBV11-2 to TRBJ2-1; 10 bases match TRBD2. V lost 6 bases and J lost 8; bases outside the gene matches: 13. There are 16 residues in the CDR3. The germline V gene has CDR1 SGHAT and CDR2 FQNNGV. CDR3 in DNA: TGTGCCAGCAGTTTTCAGCCTAGCGGGAGTATCGATGAGCAGTTCTTC. Its translation: CASSFQPSGSIDEQFF.